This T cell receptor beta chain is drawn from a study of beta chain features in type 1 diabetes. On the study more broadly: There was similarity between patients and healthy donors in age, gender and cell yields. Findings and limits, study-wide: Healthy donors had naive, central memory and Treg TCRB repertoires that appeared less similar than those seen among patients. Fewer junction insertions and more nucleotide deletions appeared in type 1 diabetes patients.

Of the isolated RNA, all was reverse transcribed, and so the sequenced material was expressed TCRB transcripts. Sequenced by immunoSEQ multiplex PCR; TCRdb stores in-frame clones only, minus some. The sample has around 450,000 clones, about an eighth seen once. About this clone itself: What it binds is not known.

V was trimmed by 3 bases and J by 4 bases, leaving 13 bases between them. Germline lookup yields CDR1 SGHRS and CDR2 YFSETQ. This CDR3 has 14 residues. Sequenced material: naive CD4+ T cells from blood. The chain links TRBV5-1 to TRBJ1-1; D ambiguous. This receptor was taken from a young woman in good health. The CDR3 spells CASSSLQLGTEAFF. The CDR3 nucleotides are TGCGCCAGCAGCTCCCTCCAATTAGGCACTGAAGCTTTCTTT.